This section outlines one TCR beta chain sequence together with its context. The method was immunoSEQ multiplex PCR; TCRdb's version includes in-frame clones alone and lacks a portion of them. The profile shows roughly 80,000 clones, 92% of them singletons. The data belong to a study of T cell changes during pregnancy in multiple sclerosis. The TCR originated in a female donor with multiple sclerosis, enrolled in a pregnancy study. The sequencing here drew on peripheral blood, taken before pregnancy.

In DNA, the CDR3 is TGTGCCAGTAGTATCTCTAGCTCCACAGATACGCAGTATTTT. Translating gives CASSISSSTDTQYF. The rearrangement links TRBV19 to TRBJ2-3, with D possibly TRBD2 on 5 matching bases. V lost 3 bases and J lost 2, with 9 bases in between. CDR1 is LNHDA, CDR2 SQIVND, per germline (reference sequence). This CDR3 spans 14 amino acids.